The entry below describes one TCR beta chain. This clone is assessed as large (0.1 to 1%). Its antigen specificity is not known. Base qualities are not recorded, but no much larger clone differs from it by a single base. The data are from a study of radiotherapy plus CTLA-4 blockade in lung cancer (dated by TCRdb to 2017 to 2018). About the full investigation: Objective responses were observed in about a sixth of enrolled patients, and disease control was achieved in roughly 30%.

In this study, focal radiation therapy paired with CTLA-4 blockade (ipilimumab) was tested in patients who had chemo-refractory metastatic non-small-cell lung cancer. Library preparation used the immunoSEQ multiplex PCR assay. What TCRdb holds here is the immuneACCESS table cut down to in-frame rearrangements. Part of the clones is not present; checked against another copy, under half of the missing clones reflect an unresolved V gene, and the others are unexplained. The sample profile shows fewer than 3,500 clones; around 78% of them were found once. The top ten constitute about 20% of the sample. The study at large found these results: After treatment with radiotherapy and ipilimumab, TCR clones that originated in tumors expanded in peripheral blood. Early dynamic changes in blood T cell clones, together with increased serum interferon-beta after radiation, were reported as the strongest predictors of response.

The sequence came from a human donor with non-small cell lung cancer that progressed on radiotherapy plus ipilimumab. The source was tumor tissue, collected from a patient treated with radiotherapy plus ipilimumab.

The CDR3 protein is CASSRRTGYNEQFF. The sequenced DNA: TGTGCCAGCAGTCGGCGGACAGGTTACAATGAGCAGTTCTTC. The chain links TRBV7-9 with TRBJ2-1; a stretch of 7 junction bases matches TRBD1. CDR1 SEHNR and CDR2 FQNEAQ are derived from the germline V gene (reference sequence). Trimmed from V: 6 bases; trimmed from J: 4 bases; junction bases lacking a gene match: 6. The CDR3 measures 14 amino acids from cysteine to phenylalanine. CDR3 DNA only is kept here, 42 bases in frame from base 1.